The present TCR beta chain was sequenced within a study of T cells in Graves' hyperthyroidism and ophthalmopathy. This sample holds PBMCs from roughly 10 ml fresh peripheral blood. CDR3 length: 12 amino acids. The trim removed 5 bases at V and 15 bases at J, leaving 8 bases unmatched. Germline V gives CDR1 SGHTA, CDR2 FQGNSA. Amplification of TCR beta CDR3 regions was performed using RNA transcripts as template. The HTBI primer set served for first-round RT-PCR of the TCR CDR3. MiXCR was run by TCRdb on the multiplex PCR reads, yielding one entry per CDR3 protein. The sample has about 290,000 distinct CDR3 sequences, roughly 15% seen once. In its sample, this clonotype was seen many times.

J is TRBJ2-1 and V is TRBV7-2; TRBD2 agrees at 9 bases. Source material: blood. The TCR was taken from a woman aged 50 to 60 with Graves' hyperthyroidism that later progressed to Graves' ophthalmopathy. The CDR3 reads CASSVQREVPFF. The CDR3 region has the DNA TGTGCCAGCAGCGTTCAGCGGGAGGTACCGTTCTTC.